Listed here is a single T cell receptor (beta chain). Deletions cut 4 bases from V and 7 bases from J, with 15 bases between. The CDR3 runs 14 residues. Looked up from germline, CDR1 is SGHRS and CDR2 is YFSETQ. cDNA molecules, individually, were tagged with unique molecular identifiers. TCRdb re-analysed the 5' RACE reads in MiXCR, keeping a single row per CDR3 protein. The table includes 70,000 or so distinct CDR3 sequences, about 9.5% detected once. The data were obtained in a study of early T cells in non-severe SARS-CoV-2 infection. The source is an adult who was a healthcare worker with PCR-confirmed SARS-CoV-2 infection or an uninfected control (not recorded which). This chain joins TRBV5-1 and TRBJ2-1; a weak D match, TRBD1 (5 bases). This specimen consisted of whole blood, obtained at baseline. The CDR3 region is CASSPDTAPNEQFF. The DNA for the CDR3 is TGCGCCAGCAGCCCGGACACGGCCCCTAATGAGCAGTTCTTC.